This is a list of T cell receptor beta chains from one sample in a study of breast tumors, draining lymph nodes, adjacent tissues. TCRdb itself ran the multiplex PCR reads through MiXCR, one entry per CDR3 protein. Among over 100,000 distinct CDR3 sequences listed, 20% to 25% were seen once. Sequencing was done on a sample of axillary lymph node tissue. Every receptor here comes from a female donor with breast cancer. Some clones in this sample may be carry-over from other donors' samples. Both conserved end residues are part of each CDR3. D genes are given only for firm matches. Clone size is given for some rows only: seen once, a few or many times, or a class if the clone is expanded.

j_gene: TRBJ2-7
v_gene: TRBV9
d_gene: NA
abundance: many
CDR3nt: TGTGCCAGCAGCGTAGTTAAAAACTACGAGCAGTACTTC
CDR3aa: CASSVVKNYEQYF

j_gene: TRBJ2-6
v_gene: TRBV15
d_gene: NA
abundance: many
CDR3nt: TGTGCCACCAGCAGAGGTGGAATTTCTGGGGCCAACGTCCTGACTTTC
CDR3aa: CATSRGGISGANVLTF

j_gene: TRBJ2-1
v_gene: TRBV18
d_gene: NA
abundance: few
CDR3nt: TGTGCCAGCTCACCTTTAGCCCTCTCCTACAATGAGCAGTTCTTC
CDR3aa: CASSPLALSYNEQFF

j_gene: TRBJ2-5
v_gene: TRBV2
d_gene: NA
abundance: many
CDR3nt: TGTGCCAGCAGTCGGGAGAAGGGGCAAGAGACCCAGTACTTC
CDR3aa: CASSREKGQETQYF

j_gene: TRBJ2-1
v_gene: TRBV5-1
d_gene: NA
abundance: many
CDR3nt: TGCGCCAGCAGCCTTACAGGGTTATACTCCTACAATGAGCAGTTCTTC
CDR3aa: CASSLTGLYSYNEQFF

j_gene: TRBJ2-2
v_gene: TRBV7-3
d_gene: NA
abundance: many
CDR3nt: TGTGCCAGCAGCTTAAATTCCTTGGGGACCACCGGGGAGCTGTTTTTT
CDR3aa: CASSLNSLGTTGELFF

j_gene: TRBJ2-2
v_gene: TRBV6-1
d_gene: NA
abundance: many
CDR3nt: TGTGCCAGCAGTAACCTCAGGAACCCTAACACCGGGGAGCTGTTTTTT
CDR3aa: CASSNLRNPNTGELFF

j_gene: TRBJ2-3
v_gene: TRBV5-6
d_gene: NA
abundance: many
CDR3nt: TGTGCCAGCAGCATTAGCGGAACCACAGATACGCAGTATTTT
CDR3aa: CASSISGTTDTQYF

j_gene: TRBJ2-5
v_gene: TRBV6-5
d_gene: TRBD2
abundance: NA
CDR3nt: TGTGCCAGCAGTTTCGGGGGGTACCAAGAGACCCAGTACTTC
CDR3aa: CASSFGGYQETQYF

j_gene: TRBJ2-7
v_gene: TRBV13
d_gene: TRBD1
abundance: many
CDR3nt: TGTGCCAGCAGCCCCAGGGGGCTATCCTACGAGCAGTACTTC
CDR3aa: CASSPRGLSYEQYF

j_gene: TRBJ2-5
v_gene: TRBV19
d_gene: NA
abundance: many
CDR3nt: TGTGCCAGTAGTAAGCGGTACCAAGAGACCCAGTACTTC
CDR3aa: CASSKRYQETQYF

j_gene: TRBJ2-2
v_gene: TRBV6-6
d_gene: NA
abundance: NA
CDR3nt: TGTGCCAGCAGGGCGGGACACGCGAACACCGGGGAGCTGTTTTTT
CDR3aa: CASRAGHANTGELFF

j_gene: TRBJ1-1
v_gene: TRBV7-2
d_gene: TRBD1
abundance: NA
CDR3nt: TGTGCCAGCAGCCCACGGACAGGTTTGATGAACACTGAAGCTTTCTTT
CDR3aa: CASSPRTGLMNTEAFF

j_gene: TRBJ2-1
v_gene: TRBV11-2
d_gene: TRBD2
abundance: NA
CDR3nt: TGTGCCAGCAGTCCAGCGGGAGCTTTCTACAATGAGCAGTTCTTC
CDR3aa: CASSPAGAFYNEQFF

j_gene: TRBJ2-5
v_gene: TRBV12-3/TRBV12-4
d_gene: TRBD2
abundance: few
CDR3nt: TGTGCCAGCAGTTTAGGGGCTAGCGGGAGGGGAAAGACCCAGTACTTC
CDR3aa: CASSLGASGRGKTQYF

j_gene: TRBJ2-3
v_gene: TRBV20-1
d_gene: NA
abundance: many
CDR3nt: TGCAGTGCTAGTAAGCGGGAACAGGGGGGAGATACGCAGTATTTT
CDR3aa: CSASKREQGGDTQYF

j_gene: TRBJ1-5
v_gene: TRBV28
d_gene: NA
abundance: NA
CDR3nt: TGTGCCAGCAGTCCCCAAAACAGACGTAGCAATCAGCCCCAGCATTTT
CDR3aa: CASSPQNRRSNQPQHF

j_gene: TRBJ1-6
v_gene: TRBV5-5
d_gene: TRBD1
abundance: many
CDR3nt: TGTGCCAGCAGCTGGGGGACAGGGTGGGATTCACCCCTCCACTTT
CDR3aa: CASSWGTGWDSPLHF

j_gene: TRBJ2-3
v_gene: TRBV19
d_gene: NA
abundance: many
CDR3nt: TGTGCCAGTAGTATAGATTCAGAGGCAGATACGCAGTATTTT
CDR3aa: CASSIDSEADTQYF

j_gene: TRBJ2-5
v_gene: TRBV10-1
d_gene: TRBD2
abundance: NA
CDR3nt: TGCGCCAGCAGGACTAGCGGGAGTCCGCGGCAAGAGACCCAGTACTTC
CDR3aa: CASRTSGSPRQETQYF

j_gene: TRBJ1-5
v_gene: TRBV6-1
d_gene: NA
abundance: few
CDR3nt: TGTGCCAGCAGTGCGGGCTCCTTAGCAAATCAGCCCCAGCATTTT
CDR3aa: CASSAGSLANQPQHF

j_gene: TRBJ2-1
v_gene: TRBV9
d_gene: NA
abundance: many
CDR3nt: TGTGCCAGCAGCCCCGAATGGAGCGATGAGCAGTTCTTC
CDR3aa: CASSPEWSDEQFF

j_gene: TRBJ2-7
v_gene: TRBV3-2
d_gene: NA
abundance: many
CDR3nt: TGTGCCAGCAGCCTCGCCCCCCCTCCGGGACTAGCATCCCACGAGCAGTACTTC
CDR3aa: CASSLAPPPGLASHEQYF

j_gene: TRBJ2-3
v_gene: TRBV2
d_gene: NA
abundance: many
CDR3nt: TGTGCCAGCAGTGGGGCACTTAGGGCGACAGATACGCAGTATTTT
CDR3aa: CASSGALRATDTQYF

j_gene: TRBJ2-1
v_gene: TRBV6-5
d_gene: TRBD2
abundance: many
CDR3nt: TGTGCCAGCAGTCGCAACCTCAATAGCGGGAGGGCCTTTGAGCAGTTCTTC
CDR3aa: CASSRNLNSGRAFEQFF

j_gene: TRBJ2-2
v_gene: TRBV5-1
d_gene: NA
abundance: many
CDR3nt: TGCGCCAGCAGCTTGGTATACACCGGGGAGCTGTTTTTT
CDR3aa: CASSLVYTGELFF

j_gene: TRBJ2-7
v_gene: TRBV9
d_gene: TRBD2
abundance: many
CDR3nt: TGTGCCAGCAGCCTAGGGACTAGCGGCTCCTACGAGCAGTACTTC
CDR3aa: CASSLGTSGSYEQYF

j_gene: TRBJ2-5
v_gene: TRBV11-1
d_gene: TRBD1
abundance: few
CDR3nt: TGTGCCAGCAGCTTAGGAGGACAGGCCCAAGAGACCCAGTACTTC
CDR3aa: CASSLGGQAQETQYF

j_gene: TRBJ2-3
v_gene: TRBV20-1
d_gene: NA
abundance: many
CDR3nt: TGCAGTGCACACCCGGGGGATAGCACAGATACGCAGTATTTT
CDR3aa: CSAHPGDSTDTQYF

j_gene: TRBJ2-1
v_gene: TRBV20-1
d_gene: TRBD2
abundance: many
CDR3nt: TGCAGTGCACTCAGCGGGAGGAGGAATGAGCAGTTCTTC
CDR3aa: CSALSGRRNEQFF

j_gene: TRBJ2-1
v_gene: TRBV6-4
d_gene: TRBD2
abundance: many
CDR3nt: TGTGCCAGCAGCCCATCGCGGGAGGGAGGTGAGCAGTTCTTC
CDR3aa: CASSPSREGGEQFF

j_gene: TRBJ2-5
v_gene: TRBV15
d_gene: NA
abundance: many
CDR3nt: TGTGCCACCAGCAGAGCTCCATTGTACCAAGAGACCCAGTACTTC
CDR3aa: CATSRAPLYQETQYF

j_gene: TRBJ2-7
v_gene: TRBV18
d_gene: NA
abundance: few
CDR3nt: TGTGCCAGCTCACCGTCGTCCCTGGGTAGCTCCTACGAGCAGTACTTC
CDR3aa: CASSPSSLGSSYEQYF

j_gene: TRBJ2-2
v_gene: TRBV7-3
d_gene: NA
abundance: many
CDR3nt: TGTGCCAGCAGCTTGGCTAGGGGCACCGGGGAGCTGTTTTTT
CDR3aa: CASSLARGTGELFF

j_gene: TRBJ2-7
v_gene: TRBV28
d_gene: NA
abundance: many
CDR3nt: TGTGCCAGCACCAGGGGGAGGGAGCAGTACTTC
CDR3aa: CASTRGREQYF

j_gene: TRBJ2-7
v_gene: TRBV6-2/TRBV6-3
d_gene: NA
abundance: many
CDR3nt: TGTGCCAGCAGACTTAACTACGAGCAGTACTTC
CDR3aa: CASRLNYEQYF

j_gene: TRBJ1-2
v_gene: TRBV9
d_gene: NA
abundance: many
CDR3nt: TGTGCCAGCAGCGTAGGGGGCGCTTTCATAGGTGGCTACACCTTC
CDR3aa: CASSVGGAFIGGYTF

j_gene: TRBJ2-3
v_gene: TRBV7-8
d_gene: TRBD2
abundance: many
CDR3nt: TGTGCCAGCAGCCCTAGCGGGAGGTCAGATACGCAGTATTTT
CDR3aa: CASSPSGRSDTQYF

j_gene: TRBJ2-7
v_gene: TRBV19
d_gene: NA
abundance: many
CDR3nt: TGTGCCAGTAGTATAGCACGGTCTGACTACGAGCAGTACTTC
CDR3aa: CASSIARSDYEQYF